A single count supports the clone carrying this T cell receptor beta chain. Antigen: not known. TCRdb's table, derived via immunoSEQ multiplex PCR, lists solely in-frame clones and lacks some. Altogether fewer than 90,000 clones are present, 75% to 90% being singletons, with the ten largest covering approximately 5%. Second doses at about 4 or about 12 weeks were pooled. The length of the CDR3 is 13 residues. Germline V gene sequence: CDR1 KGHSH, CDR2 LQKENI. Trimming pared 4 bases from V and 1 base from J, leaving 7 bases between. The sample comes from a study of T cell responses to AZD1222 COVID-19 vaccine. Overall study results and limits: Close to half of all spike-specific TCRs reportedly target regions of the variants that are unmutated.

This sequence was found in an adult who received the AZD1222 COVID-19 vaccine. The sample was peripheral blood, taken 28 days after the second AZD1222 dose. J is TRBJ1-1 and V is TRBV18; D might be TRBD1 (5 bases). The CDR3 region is CASSQGPNTEAFF. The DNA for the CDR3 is TGTGCCAGCTCACAGGGACCGAACACTGAAGCTTTCTTT.